The 20 T cell receptor beta chains listed next were all sequenced from one sample in a study of blood T cell repertoires in COVID-19. The assay was immunoSEQ multiplex PCR, and TCRdb's table has in-frame clones only and misses some. Counted here are about 360,000 clones, about 90% occurring once; the ten biggest clones make up approximately 1.9%. Sequencing input: PBMCs or T cells enriched from blood (not recorded which). Source of these receptors: a man aged 40-50 years in a cohort exposed to, infected with or recovered from COVID-19 (not recorded which).

Worth noting for this clone: The same CDR3 is also encoded by other DNA sequences in this sample. The V call is TRBV3-1 (or the pseudogene TRBV3-2), the J call TRBJ1-2; D uncertain. V was trimmed by 0 bases and J by 0 bases, leaving 5 bases between them. This CDR3 is built from 14 residues. CDR1 is LGHDT and CDR2 is YNNKEL in the germline V gene (reference sequence). The CDR3 sequence is CASSQEGANYGYTF. CDR3 DNA: TGTGCCAGCAGCCAAGAGGGAGCTAACTATGGCTACACCTTC.

The rearrangement links TRBV30 to TRBJ2-7; TRBD2 is a possible D gene (6 bases). Germline V gene data show CDR1 as GTSNPN and CDR2 as SVGIG (reference sequence). This CDR3 region has 12 residues. The V and J ends lost 8 bases and 6 bases respectively, with 17 bases between them. CDR3 amino acids: CAGLTMGLEQYF. The CDR3 DNA reads TGTGCCGGACTAACGATGGGGCTCGAGCAGTACTTC. Complete variable domain (other parts from reference TRBV30 and TRBJ2-7): SQTIHQWPATLVQPVGSPLSLECTVEGTSNPNLYWYRQAAGRGLQLLFYSVGIGQISSEVPQNLSASRPQDRQFILSSKKLLLSDSGFYLCAGLTMGLEQYFGPGTRLTVT.

The V and J genes are TRBV21-1 and TRBJ1-1; the D call TRBD1 from the table was never checked on the DNA. TRBV21-1 is deemed a pseudogene. The CDR3 has 12 residues. The CDR3 nucleotides are TGTGCCAGCAGCATGGACAGGGTTGAAGCTTTCTTT. Residues: CASSMDRVEAFF.

In this sample, this clone turned up once. The gene calls are TRBV28 and TRBJ2-7; D is perhaps TRBD1 (6 bases). Trimming stripped 6 bases from V and 1 base from J, with 13 bases between. The germline V gene has CDR1 MDHEN and CDR2 SYDVKM. The CDR3 spans 14 residues. DNA of the CDR3: TGTGCCAGCAGCCGGACAGACCGGTCCTACGAGCAGTACTTC. Its protein product is CASSRTDRSYEQYF.

CDR3 in DNA: TGTGCCAGCAGGAAGACGGACAGTAACTATGGCTACACCTTC. As protein: CASRKTDSNYGYTF. The genes are TRBV2 and TRBJ1-2, with D perhaps TRBD1 (6 bases). The CDR3 runs to 14 residues. Per germline, CDR1 SNHLY and CDR2 FYNNEI. V dropped 6 bases and J dropped 1 base, with 12 bases sitting between them.

This clone has just one count. The chain combines TRBV2 with TRBJ1-6, with 9 bases identical to TRBD1. The germline V gene has CDR1 SNHLY and CDR2 FYNNEI. The V segment lost 0 bases and the J segment 7 bases; nucleotides outside the gene matches: 4. The CDR3 loop spans 16 amino acids. CDR3 sequence (DNA): TGTGCCAGCAGTGAAGCGCGTGGACAGGGGAATTCACCCCTCCACTTT. Protein product: CASSEARGQGNSPLHF.

This clone was counted once. The V and J genes are TRBV7-9 and TRBJ2-7; 14 nucleotides match TRBD2. This CDR3 has 14 amino acids. Germline V gene data show CDR1 as SEHNR and CDR2 as FQNEAQ (reference sequence). V lost 5 bases, J lost 7 bases, and 4 bases stayed unmatched. The CDR3 reads CASSPGTSGSEQYF. In nucleotides, the CDR3 is TGTGCCAGCAGCCCAGGGACTAGCGGGAGTGAGCAGTACTTC.

The gene calls are TRBV18 and TRBJ1-2, with 9 bases fitting TRBD1. V was pared by 3 bases and J by 5 bases, with 10 bases of the junction left unmatched. Germline V gives CDR1 KGHSH, CDR2 LQKENI. This CDR3 has 16 amino acids. The DNA of the CDR3 is TGTGCCAGCTCACCCCCCGGGACAGGGCCTCAGTATGGCTACACCTTC. It specifies CASSPPGTGPQYGYTF.

This clone has just one count. The rearrangement uses TRBV4-1 and TRBJ2-1; no definite D call. Germline V gene lookup returns CDR1 MGHRA and CDR2 YSYEKL. The CDR3 is 17 residues long. V lost 4 bases, J lost 3 bases, and 19 bases lay in between. The CDR3 DNA follows: TGCGCCAGCAGCCCCCGGCCCGGCAGGATCTTCTACAATGAGCAGTTCTTC. Encoded protein: CASSPRPGRIFYNEQFF.

This chain uses TRBV10-3 with TRBJ2-3, with 11 bases matching TRBD2. After removal of 0 bases from V and 3 bases from J, the junction contained 5 bases not matched to a gene. This CDR3 spans 17 amino acids. Germline CDR1 and CDR2: ENHRY and SYGVKD. The CDR3 is CAISESTSGRGTDTQYF. The CDR3 DNA sequence: TGTGCCATCAGTGAGTCAACTAGCGGGAGAGGGACAGATACGCAGTATTTT.

J is TRBJ2-5 and V is TRBV30; TRBD2 agrees at 9 bases. V was pared by 1 base and J by 5 bases, with 11 bases of the junction left unmatched. Germline V gene lookup returns CDR1 GTSNPN and CDR2 SVGIG (reference sequence). This CDR3 is 16 amino acids long. The CDR3 protein is CAWSGTGTSLIETQYF. The CDR3 DNA reads TGTGCCTGGAGTGGGACCGGGACTAGCCTTATTGAGACCCAGTACTTC.

This clone was observed a few times. The chain employs TRBV7-9 and TRBJ2-7, with D maybe TRBD2 (5 bases). Germline V gene sequence: CDR1 SEHNR, CDR2 FQNEAQ (reference sequence). V was trimmed by 4 bases and J by 5 bases, leaving 9 bases between them. CDR3 length: 12 residues. The CDR3 DNA reads TGTGCCAGCAGCTCGACGAGGGACGAGCAGTACTTC. As protein: CASSSTRDEQYF. Full variable domain (remainder filled in from reference TRBV7-9 and TRBJ2-7): DTGVSQNPRHKITKRGQNVTFRCDPISEHNRLYWYRQTLGQGPEFLTYFQNEAQLEKSRLLSDRFSAERPKGSFSTLEIQRTEQGDSAMYLCASSSTRDEQYFGPGTRLTVT.

The chain employs TRBV11-2 and TRBJ1-3; D unclear. The germline V gene encodes CDR1 SGHAT and CDR2 FQNNGV. V lost 2 bases and J 3 bases, leaving 17 bases between the germline ends. This CDR3 has 17 residues. The CDR3 DNA reads TGTGCCAGCAGCTTAAGGGAGCTCCAGCTTGTTGGAAACACCATATATTTT. Translating gives CASSLRELQLVGNTIYF. Variable domain in full (rest from reference TRBV11-2 and TRBJ1-3): EAGVAQSPRYKIIEKRQSVAFWCNPISGHATLYWYQQILGQGPKLLIQFQNNGVVDDSQLPKDRFSAERLKGVDSTLKIQPAKLEDSAVYLCASSLRELQLVGNTIYFGEGSWLTVV.

This chain joins TRBV7-9 and TRBJ1-5, with a possible D match to TRBD1 (5 bases). Germline V CDR1 and CDR2: SEHNR, FQNEAQ (reference sequence). V gave up 2 bases and J gave up 6 bases, with 8 bases separating them. The CDR3 is 13 residues long. CDR3 bases: TGTGCCAGCAGCTTACCGGGGGGTCAGCCCCAGCATTTT. This gives the protein CASSLPGGQPQHF.

The V and J genes are TRBV27 and TRBJ1-2; 10 bases align to TRBD1. CDR1 MNHEY and CDR2 SMNVEV come from the germline V gene (reference sequence). V was clipped by 6 bases and J by 4 bases; unmatched bases: 5. The CDR3 totals 14 residues. The CDR3 region has the DNA TGTGCCAGCAGCCGCGGACAGGGGGTCTATGGCTACACCTTC. It encodes CASSRGQGVYGYTF.

V usage is TRBV29-1 and J usage is TRBJ2-1; 8 bases line up with TRBD1. CDR1 and CDR2 (germline): SQVTM, ANQGSEA. After removal of 7 bases from V and 7 bases from J, the junction contained 6 bases not matched to a gene. The CDR3 is 12 amino acids. The CDR3 DNA follows: TGCAGCGCCCGCAGGGGGCGAAATGAGCAGTTCTTC. This codes for CSARRGRNEQFF.

The V gene is TRBV5-1, the J gene TRBJ2-7; 7 positions agree with TRBD1. Germline V gives CDR1 SGHRS, CDR2 YFSETQ. The CDR3 sequence is 17 residues long. Trimming took 2 bases from V and 0 from J; bases not matched to a gene: 11. This CDR3 reads CASSFFALRDSSYEQYF. CDR3 DNA sequence: TGCGCCAGCAGCTTTTTTGCTCTCCGGGACAGCTCCTACGAGCAGTACTTC. The full variable domain, in which reference TRBV5-1 and TRBJ2-7 provide the parts outside the CDR3, is KAGVTQTPRYLIKTRGQQVTLSCSPISGHRSVSWYQQTPGQGLQFLFEYFSETQRNKGNFPGRFSGRQFSNSRSEMNVSTLELGDSALYLCASSFFALRDSSYEQYFGPGTRLTVT.

The chain joins TRBV6-5 to TRBJ1-3; 7 nucleotides line up with TRBD1. Germline V gives CDR1 MNHEY, CDR2 SVGAGI. The CDR3 consists of 14 residues. After removal of 8 bases from V and 4 bases from J, the junction contained 8 bases not matched to a gene. This CDR3 is CASSRRGQGNTIYF. As DNA, the CDR3 is TGTGCCAGCTCGAGGAGGGGACAGGGAAACACCATATATTTT.

The V call is TRBV10-3, the J call TRBJ1-3; D gene uncertain. The germline V and J ends were trimmed by 5 bases and 2 bases, with 7 bases remaining between them. The V gene's germline CDR1 is ENHRY and CDR2 SYGVKD. The CDR3 is made up of 13 amino acids. CDR3 coding DNA: TGTGCCATCAGTCGGGGTACTGGAAACACCATATATTTT. This codes for CAISRGTGNTIYF.

The V call is TRBV7-2, the J call TRBJ2-3; 7 nucleotides agree with TRBD1. Germline assignment: CDR1 SGHTA and CDR2 FQGNSA. This CDR3 is 15 amino acids long. J was trimmed by 1 base and V by 2 bases; bases with no gene match: 3. The CDR3 DNA reads as TGTGCCAGCAGCTTACGACAGGGACGCACAGATACGCAGTATTTT. Its protein is CASSLRQGRTDTQYF.